This TCR beta chain was identified in a study of blood T cell repertoires in COVID-19. Study background: Specimens from acute and convalescent COVID-19 originated in the United States, Italy and Spain. Nucleic acid was either cDNA or gDNA, and it came from T cells, B-cell-depleted T cells, or PBMCs.

The germline gives CDR1 GTSNPN, CDR2 SVGIG (reference sequence). The junction had 17 bases not matched to a gene; V was cut back by 3 bases and J by 12 bases. CDR3 length equals 15 residues. The protocol was immunoSEQ multiplex PCR, while the TCRdb copy is restricted to in-frame clones and leaves out a portion. This table has around 380,000 clones, roughly 86% appearing once. Recovered status applied to Cohort 3 donors who had two consecutive negative PCRs. It also applied to those with clearance or with symptom resolution. What was sequenced was PBMCs or T cells enriched from blood (not recorded which). The rearrangement links TRBV30 to TRBJ2-1, with 7 bases identical to TRBD1. This TCR was recovered from a man between 25 and 39 years old who had recovered from COVID-19. DNA of the CDR3: TGTGCCTGGAGAAGCGCAGACAGGGACCTTTATGCGCAGTTCTTC. Translated: CAWRSADRDLYAQFF. Combining the CDR3 with reference TRBV30 and TRBJ2-1 gives the whole variable domain SQTIHQWPATLVQPVGSPLSLECTVEGTSNPNLYWYRQAAGRGLQLLFYSVGIGQISSEVPQNLSASRPQDRQFILSSKKLLLSDSGFYLCAWRSADRDLYAQFFGPGTRLTVL.